These 31 T cell receptor beta chains were sequenced from one sample in a study of T cells after yellow fever vaccination. TCRdb redid the calling of the 5' RACE reads with MiXCR, one entry per CDR3 protein. Of over 300,000 distinct CDR3 sequences in the sample, roughly 3.5% were seen once. Material: PBMCs, obtained on the day of the yellow fever booster vaccination. Receptors originate from a man between 18 and 35 years old who received the YFV17D yellow fever vaccine.

This sequence joins TRBV29-1 and TRBJ1-1; TRBD1 is a possible D gene (5 bases). Germline lookup yields CDR1 SQVTM and CDR2 ANQGSEA. Trimming took off 6 bases at V and 0 bases at J, with 17 bases between the two ends. This CDR3 is built from 15 residues. CDR3 in amino acids: CSVSSGWGMNTEAFF. DNA for the CDR3: TGCAGCGTCTCCTCAGGGTGGGGCATGAACACTGAAGCTTTCTTT.

This clonotype was recorded a few times. The gene calls are TRBV7-2 and TRBJ1-1; possibly TRBD1 for D (6 bases). Trimming left V 3 bases short and J 7 bases short, with 12 bases between. The CDR3 has 13 residues. Germline V CDR1 and CDR2: SGHTA, FQGNSA. CDR3 nucleotides: TGTGCCAGCAGCTTTACCGGGACAATTGAAGCTTTCTTT. This sequence encodes CASSFTGTIEAFF.

This clonotype was counted between two and nine times. The chain carries TRBV20-1 and TRBJ2-7; D uncertain. The germline V gene has CDR1 DFQATT and CDR2 SNEGSKA (reference sequence). V was clipped by 6 bases and J by 0 bases, with 9 bases between them. The CDR3 length is 12 residues. The DNA for the CDR3 is TGCAGTGCAACTCGGACCTCCTACGAGCAGTACTTC. Amino acid sequence: CSATRTSYEQYF.

The gene calls are TRBV19 and TRBJ2-1; 8 positions agree with TRBD1. Germline V CDR1 and CDR2: LNHDA, SQIVND (reference sequence). The CDR3 covers 15 residues. J lost 8 bases, V lost 3 bases, and 9 bases had no gene match. The CDR3 loop is CASSMGAGGFDEQFF. CDR3 bases: TGTGCCAGTAGTATGGGTGCAGGGGGCTTTGATGAGCAGTTCTTC.

This clonotype was detected only a few times. The chain couples TRBV6-5 to TRBJ2-7, with TRBD1 identical over 8 bases. Germline loops: CDR1 MNHEY, CDR2 SVGAGI. V shed 0 bases, J shed 7 bases, and the junction held 8 bases outside the gene matches. There are 15 residues in the CDR3. CDR3 in amino acids: CASSYSTGAVWEQYF. CDR3 nucleotides: TGTGCCAGCAGTTACTCGACAGGGGCCGTGTGGGAGCAGTACTTC.

This clonotype appeared a few times. The chain couples TRBV10-2 to TRBJ2-5, with TRBD2 matching over 13 bases. Germline lookup yields CDR1 WSHSY and CDR2 SAAADI. With V trimmed by 5 bases and J by 0 bases, 6 bases remained unmatched. CDR3 length equals 17 residues. The CDR3 here is CASSRLAGGGYQETQYF. The CDR3 DNA reads TGCGCCAGCAGTAGACTAGCGGGGGGTGGGTACCAAGAGACCCAGTACTTC.

This clonotype has a count of ten or more. The rearrangement links TRBV11-2 to TRBJ2-7; D is uncertain. The length of the CDR3 is 15 residues. The V gene's germline CDR1 is SGHAT and CDR2 FQNNGV. Trimming took off 5 bases at V and 1 base at J, with 15 bases between the two ends. The chain's CDR3 is CASSPVRAESYEQYF. The DNA of the CDR3 is TGTGCCAGCAGCCCAGTACGAGCCGAATCCTACGAGCAGTACTTC.

This clonotype has just a few counts. The rearrangement joins TRBV6-6 to TRBJ2-5, with 7 nucleotides matching TRBD1. Germline loops: CDR1 MNHNY, CDR2 SVGAGI (reference sequence). The V segment lost 8 bases and the J segment 2 bases; nucleotides outside the gene matches: 14. The CDR3 totals 16 residues. The CDR3 is CASRHLGGPPQETQYF. The CDR3 bases are TGTGCCAGCCGTCACTTAGGGGGCCCCCCACAAGAGACCCAGTACTTC.

The chain links TRBV7-2 to TRBJ1-2, with D possibly being TRBD1 (6 bases). Germline CDR1 reads SGHTA; CDR2 reads FQGNSA. V was clipped by 5 bases and J by 0 bases, with 25 bases between them. This CDR3 has 19 residues. The CDR3 sequence is CASSLYTGIMGLSNYGYTF. CDR3 sequence (DNA): TGTGCCAGCAGCCTTTATACAGGGATCATGGGACTCTCTAACTATGGCTACACCTTC.

This clonotype appeared many times. This chain links TRBV4-1 with TRBJ1-5, with unresolved D. V lost 4 bases to trimming and J lost 0 bases, with 16 bases between them. The CDR3 spans 17 residues. CDR1 and CDR2 (germline): MGHRA, YSYEKL. The CDR3 DNA follows: TGCGCCAGCAGCCTAGGAAGCTATCAAGTTAGCAATCAGCCCCAGCATTTT. Amino acid sequence: CASSLGSYQVSNQPQHF.

The chain recombines TRBV5-1 with TRBJ2-5; TRBD2 agrees at 8 bases. The V gene end was trimmed by 3 bases and the J gene end by 5 bases; junction bases not matched to a gene: 12. This CDR3 spans 16 amino acids. The V gene's germline CDR1 is SGHRS and CDR2 YFSETQ. This CDR3 is CASSWRTGGSQETQYF. CDR3 DNA sequence: TGCGCCAGCAGCTGGCGGACGGGGGGGAGTCAGGAGACCCAGTACTTC. The complete variable domain, with remaining parts taken from reference TRBV5-1 and TRBJ2-5, reads KAGVTQTPRYLIKTRGQQVTLSCSPISGHRSVSWYQQTPGQGLQFLFEYFSETQRNKGNFPGRFSGRQFSNSRSEMNVSTLELGDSALYLCASSWRTGGSQETQYFGPGTRLLVL.

This clonotype was seen repeatedly, ten times or more. The chain carries TRBV5-5 and TRBJ2-2, with D perhaps TRBD1 or TRBD2 (5 bases each). The CDR3 contains 16 residues. Deletions cut 2 bases from V and 7 bases from J, with 18 bases between. Germline lookup yields CDR1 SGHKS and CDR2 YYEKEE (reference sequence). The CDR3 DNA reads as TGTGCCAGCAGCTTAAGGACACCTTCGGGGAACGGGGAGCTGTTTTTT. Its protein is CASSLRTPSGNGELFF.

This clonotype was seen a few times. The chain joins TRBV7-6 to TRBJ2-1; no definite D call. CDR1 and CDR2 from the germline V gene are SGHVS and FNYEAQ. With 5 bases removed from V and 5 bases from J, the gap between germline ends came to 10 bases. The CDR3 loop spans 13 amino acids. The CDR3 reads CASSPRRNNEQFF. The CDR3 DNA sequence: TGTGCCAGCAGCCCAAGACGTAACAATGAGCAGTTCTTC.

This clonotype was found many times. This rearrangement joins TRBV5-5 to TRBJ1-5; maybe TRBD1 (5 bases). Looked up from germline, CDR1 is SGHKS and CDR2 is YYEKEE (reference sequence). The V end lost 0 bases, the J end lost 4 bases, and 8 bases lay between the germline ends. The CDR3 has 14 residues. The CDR3 nucleotides are TGTGCCAGCAGCTTGGACCGGGGGAATCAGCCCCAGCATTTT. Its translation: CASSLDRGNQPQHF.

The chain uses TRBV29-1 and TRBJ2-7; D is possibly TRBD1 (8 bases). The CDR3 extends over 16 amino acids. V lost 0 bases and J lost 7, with 22 bases in between. The germline V gene encodes CDR1 SQVTM and CDR2 ANQGSEA. The CDR3 sequence: CSVEDPQGGHLYEQYF. DNA of the CDR3: TGCAGCGTTGAAGATCCACAGGGGGGGCACTTGTATGAGCAGTACTTC.

Many counts were recorded for this clonotype. The chain combines TRBV7-8 with TRBJ2-1; D possibly corresponds to TRBD1 (5 bases). Germline lookup yields CDR1 SGHVS and CDR2 FQNEAQ. Between the trimmed V and J ends, which lost 2 bases and 6 bases, there was a span of 11 bases. There are 14 residues in the CDR3. The CDR3 bases are TGTGCCAGCAGCTTATCAGGGAACAGCAATGAGCAGTTCTTC. It is translated as CASSLSGNSNEQFF.

In this sample, this clonotype turned up a few times. This chain links TRBV4-1 with TRBJ2-5; 14 bases agree with TRBD2. The germline V gene has CDR1 MGHRA and CDR2 YSYEKL. The CDR3 extends over 18 amino acids. With 2 bases clipped from V and 0 bases from J, the junction kept 5 bases outside the gene matches. The CDR3 DNA follows: TGCGCCAGCAGCCAAAGACTAGCGGGGGGGTACAACCAAGAGACCCAGTACTTC. Translation gives CASSQRLAGGYNQETQYF.

The table lists this clonotype with many counts. The genes are TRBV29-1 and TRBJ2-2; no firm D call. Looked up from germline, CDR1 is SQVTM and CDR2 is ANQGSEA. CDR3 size: 11 residues. The V end was cut by 4 bases, the J end by 5 bases, with 5 bases between. The DNA of the CDR3 is TGCAGCGTTGCCGAGACCGGGGAGCTGTTTTTT. Translation gives CSVAETGELFF.

This clonotype was seen at least ten times. The DNA for the CDR3 is TGTGCCAGCAGTTTAGTCTTAGGTGAGCAGTTCTTC. Its translation is CASSLVLGEQFF. The chain employs TRBV6-2 or TRBV6-3 and TRBJ2-1; D unclear. The CDR3 length is 12 residues. CDR1 is MNHEY, CDR2 SVGEGT, per germline. V lost 4 bases and J lost 9, with 10 bases in between.

This clonotype was counted a single time. V usage is TRBV24-1 and J usage is TRBJ2-3, with D perhaps matching TRBD2 (6 bases). Between the trimmed V and J ends, which lost 3 bases and 4 bases, there was a span of 10 bases. The CDR3 consists of 14 residues. Germline V gene lookup returns CDR1 KGHDR and CDR2 SFDVKD. CDR3 DNA: TGTGCCACCAGTGATGCGGGAAATGCAGATACGCAGTATTTT. Translation: CATSDAGNADTQYF.

The chain carries TRBV6-5 and TRBJ2-1; D is unresolved. Germline V gene sequence: CDR1 MNHEY, CDR2 SVGAGI. Between the trimmed V and J ends, which lost 5 bases and 2 bases, there was a span of 16 bases. The CDR3 totals 16 residues. For the CDR3, the DNA is TGTGCCAGCAGTACCCAGGACGGATTGCCCTACAATGAGCAGTTCTTC. Its protein product is CASSTQDGLPYNEQFF.

This clonotype has just a few counts. The V gene is TRBV5-1, the J gene TRBJ1-5, with D perhaps TRBD1 (5 bases). V lost 4 bases and J 8 bases, leaving 13 bases between the germline ends. The CDR3 consists of 13 residues. Germline CDR1 reads SGHRS; CDR2 reads YFSETQ. The CDR3 coding sequence is TGCGCCAGCAGCCCCACACCGGGGGAGCCCCAGCATTTT. Its protein is CASSPTPGEPQHF.

This clonotype has a handful of counts. V gene TRBV7-2 combines with J gene TRBJ1-5; D is unclear. The germline V and J ends were trimmed by 5 bases and 3 bases, with 5 bases remaining between them. The CDR3 is made up of 12 amino acids. Germline V CDR1 and CDR2: SGHTA, FQGNSA. CDR3 protein: CASSRDNQPQHF. In DNA, the CDR3 is TGTGCCAGCAGCCGGGACAATCAGCCCCAGCATTTT.

Ten or more counts support this clonotype. The rearrangement uses TRBV27 and TRBJ1-4, with no clear D. The CDR3 runs to 11 residues. CDR1 and CDR2 from the germline V gene are MNHEY and SMNVEV (reference sequence). Trimming pared 6 bases from V and 3 bases from J, leaving 2 bases between. CDR3 coding DNA: TGTGCCAGCAGATCTAATGAAAAACTGTTTTTT. As protein: CASRSNEKLFF.

This clonotype has at least ten counts. The J gene is TRBJ1-2, the V gene TRBV7-2; no clear D. Germline loops: CDR1 SGHTA, CDR2 FQGNSA. This CDR3 comprises 14 residues. V lost 0 bases and J lost 4, with 9 bases in between. CDR3 sequence reads: CASSLARQAYGYTF. Here the CDR3 DNA reads TGTGCCAGCAGCTTAGCGAGGCAGGCCTATGGCTACACCTTC. Full variable domain (outside the CDR3, taken from reference TRBV7-2 and TRBJ1-2): GAGVSQSPSNKVTEKGKDVELRCDPISGHTALYWYRQSLGQGLEFLIYFQGNSAPDKSGLPSDRFSAERTGGSVSTLTIQRTQQEDSAVYLCASSLARQAYGYTFGSGTRLTVV.

This chain uses TRBV3-1 with TRBJ2-2, with 11 bases lining up with TRBD2. The germline CDR1 and CDR2 sequences are LGHDT and YNNKEL (reference sequence). V lost 2 bases, J lost 1 base, and 9 bases stayed unmatched. There are 19 residues in the CDR3. CDR3 bases: TGTGCCAGCAGCCAAAGACTAGCGGGGACTCTCCTGAACACCGGGGAGCTGTTTTTT. Amino acid sequence: CASSQRLAGTLLNTGELFF.

This rearrangement joins TRBV7-9 to TRBJ2-3; no clear D gene. Between the trimmed V and J ends, which lost 5 bases and 3 bases, there was a span of 30 bases. Looked up from germline, CDR1 is SEHNR and CDR2 is FQNEAQ (reference sequence). The CDR3 contains 20 residues. CDR3 nucleotides: TGTGCCAGCAGCCAGAGACGTCTTCCCGCACACTTAAGGATGACAGATACGCAGTATTTT. Encoded protein: CASSQRRLPAHLRMTDTQYF.

At least ten counts were recorded for this clonotype. This chain joins TRBV5-6 and TRBJ1-1; D might be TRBD1 (5 bases). V lost 0 bases and J lost 1, with 7 bases in between. The CDR3 totals 14 residues. Germline CDR1 SGHDT, CDR2 YYEEEE. DNA of the CDR3: TGTGCCAGCAGCTTGGCGGGGCCGAACACTGAAGCTTTCTTT. As protein: CASSLAGPNTEAFF.

J is TRBJ2-7 and V is TRBV29-1; TRBD1 or TRBD2 may be the D gene (5 bases each). CDR1 and CDR2 from the germline V gene are SQVTM and ANQGSEA. CDR3 length: 15 amino acids. V was trimmed by 7 bases and J by 4 bases, leaving 23 bases between them. CDR3 in DNA: TGCAGCGCTGGGTCCGGGAAGGGGCGTTCTTACGAGCAGTACTTC. Translated, it gives CSAGSGKGRSYEQYF.

This clonotype was counted at least ten times. The chain uses TRBV5-5 and TRBJ1-3; D is undetermined. Looked up from germline, CDR1 is SGHKS and CDR2 is YYEKEE (reference sequence). The CDR3 is made up of 17 amino acids. V was cut by 1 base and J by 0 bases, with 14 bases left in between. Here the CDR3 reads CASSLRSGEFSGNTIYF. The CDR3, as DNA: TGTGCCAGCAGCTTGCGATCCGGTGAATTCTCTGGAAACACCATATATTTT.

CDR3 protein: CASGQRIHQPQHF. CDR3 bases: TGTGCCAGCGGACAGCGCATTCATCAGCCCCAGCATTTT. The chain links TRBV6-2 or TRBV6-3 to TRBJ1-5; possible D gene TRBD1, 6 bases. CDR1 and CDR2 (germline): MNHEY, SVGEGT. The ends were cut back, 8 bases at V and 5 bases at J, with 13 bases in the middle. This CDR3 has 13 residues.